The rows below give T cell receptor beta chains drawn from one sample of a study of human T cells and chemical hapten exposure. TCRdb reprocessed the RACE reads via MiXCR and lists one record per CDR3 protein. The sample carries approximately 320,000 distinct CDR3 sequences, around 5.5% recorded once. The input for sequencing was whole blood, taken in connection with sensitization to the hapten diphenylcyclopropenone (DPC). These receptors originate from a woman aged 18-29 years with alopecia areata. Some clones in this sample may be carry-over from other donors' samples. Both conserved end residues are part of each CDR3. A D gene is named only where the DNA matches it firmly. Some rows mark clone size as missing; the rest say once, few, many or name a class of expanded clone.

>NA|TRBD2|TRBJ2-1|TRBV7-9
TGTGCCAGCAGCTTAGCACTAGCGGGGCAATCCCCGTTCTTC
CASSLALAGQSPFF
>NA|TRBD2|TRBJ2-1|TRBV20-1
TGCAGTGCTTATCTAGCGGTTGGGGAGCAGTTCTTC
CSAYLAVGEQFF
>NA|TRBD1|TRBJ1-6|TRBV12-3/TRBV12-4
TGTGCCAGCAGTGCCCCGGGACAGGGGTCACCCCTCCACTTT
CASSAPGQGSPLHF
>few|TRBD1|TRBJ1-2|TRBV20-1
TGCAGTGCTAAAAAAATGACAGGGGGCACAGACTATGGCTACACCTTC
CSAKKMTGGTDYGYTF
>NA|TRBD1|TRBJ1-2|TRBV10-3
TGTGCCATCAGTGAAGCGGGACAGTTATATGGCTACACCTTC
CAISEAGQLYGYTF
>NA|TRBD1|TRBJ1-1|TRBV7-2
TGTGCCAGCAGCTTCGGACAGGGCTACACTGAAGCTTTCTTT
CASSFGQGYTEAFF
>NA|NA|TRBJ2-1|TRBV18
TGTGCCAGCTCACCCCGGGCGGAACCCTACAATGAGCAGTTCTTC
CASSPRAEPYNEQFF
>few|TRBD1|TRBJ1-4|TRBV7-2
TGTGCCAGCAGCCGCAAGTTAGCCGGGACAGGGGATGAAAAACTGTTTTTT
CASSRKLAGTGDEKLFF
>many|NA|TRBJ1-5|TRBV12-3/TRBV12-4
TGTGCCAGCAGCCCCCGACAGAAGAAAAACAATCAGCCCCAGCATTTT
CASSPRQKKNNQPQHF
>many|TRBD1|TRBJ1-5|TRBV19
TGTGCCAGTAGTAGATCGGGACAGCCCGATCAGCCCCAGCATTTT
CASSRSGQPDQPQHF